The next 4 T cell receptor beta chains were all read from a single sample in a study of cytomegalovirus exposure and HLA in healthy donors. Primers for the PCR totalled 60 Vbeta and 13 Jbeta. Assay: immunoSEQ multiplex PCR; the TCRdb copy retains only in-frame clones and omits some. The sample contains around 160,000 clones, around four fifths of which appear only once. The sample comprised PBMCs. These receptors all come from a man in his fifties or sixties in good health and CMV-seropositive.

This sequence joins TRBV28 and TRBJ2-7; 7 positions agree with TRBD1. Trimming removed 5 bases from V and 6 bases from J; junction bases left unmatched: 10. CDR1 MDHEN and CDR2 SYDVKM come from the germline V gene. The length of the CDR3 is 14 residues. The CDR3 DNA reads TGTGCCAGCAGTCTCACAGGGGTTATCAGCGAGCAGTACTTC. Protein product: CASSLTGVISEQYF.

As DNA, the CDR3 is TGCGCCAGCAGCTTAACAGGGGACCACGAGCAGTACTTC. As protein: CASSLTGDHEQYF. The chain has TRBV5-1 and TRBJ2-5; 7 bases map to TRBD1. Judging by the DNA end, TRBJ2-7 fits better; the J call may be wrong. Germline V gene sequence: CDR1 SGHRS, CDR2 YFSETQ. The CDR3 length is 13 residues.

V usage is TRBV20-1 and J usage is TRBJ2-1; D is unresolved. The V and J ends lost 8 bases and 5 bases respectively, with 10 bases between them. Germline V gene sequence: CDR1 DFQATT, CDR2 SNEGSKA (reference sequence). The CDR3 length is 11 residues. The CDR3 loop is CSSSRNNEQFF. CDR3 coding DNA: TGCAGTTCATCCAGGAACAATGAGCAGTTCTTC.

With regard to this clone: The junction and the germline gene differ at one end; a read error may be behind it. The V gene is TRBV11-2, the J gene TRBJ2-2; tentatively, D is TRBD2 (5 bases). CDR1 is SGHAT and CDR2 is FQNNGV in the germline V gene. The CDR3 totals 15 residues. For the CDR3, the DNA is TGTGCCAGCAGCTACGAACCCAGAGTTATCGGGAAGCTGTTTTTT. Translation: CASSYEPRVIGKLFF.